This T cell receptor beta chain stems from a study of blood T cell repertoires in COVID-19. In the study overall: The United States, Italy and Spain were the sources of the acute and convalescent COVID-19 samples. Sources were T cells, B-cell-depleted T cells, or PBMCs; the material itself was cDNA or gDNA.

Original analysis: Reference gene primer amplification in the assay estimated nucleated cell counts. Assay: immunoSEQ multiplex PCR; the TCRdb copy retains only in-frame clones and omits some. That table furnishes V, J and clone size, whereas the DNA furnished D and trimming. The table includes 100,000 to 150,000 clones, 79% detected once. Germline V gene data show CDR1 as LNHDA and CDR2 as SQIVND (reference sequence). The length of the CDR3 is 14 residues. Germline trimming cut 7 bases from V and 7 bases from J; bases unmatched to any gene: 9. The specimen sequenced was peripheral blood. This rearrangement joins TRBV19 to TRBJ2-1; the match to TRBD2 covers 8 bases. The TCR was taken from a man aged 35-49 years with active or convalescent COVID-19. As DNA, the CDR3 is TGTGCCAGTACCCAGAGGGCGGGAGGAAATGAGCAGTTCTTC. This sequence encodes CASTQRAGGNEQFF.